This T cell receptor (beta chain) was identified during a study of Ad26.COV2.S vaccination and SARS-CoV-2 variants. Study results and caveats: Overall T cell responses may have been underestimated by the analyses of TCR breadth and depth.

Noted treatment: around 19 received Ad26.COV2.S at low or high dose, single or two shots; roughly five received placebo; per-sample allocation not given. All samples were drawn on day 63, counting from the first vaccine or placebo injection. The V end lost 0 bases, the J end lost 2 bases, and 23 bases lay between the germline ends. CDR3 length: 19 residues. Germline V lookup: CDR1 SGDLS, CDR2 YYNGEE. Libraries were prepared by immunoSEQ multiplex PCR; TCRdb keeps only in-frame clonotypes and omits some of them. This table has approximately 300,000 clones, 85% appearing once. Concerning this clone itself: The antigen remains unidentified.

This TCR came from a person aged 18-60 years who received the Ad26.COV2.S COVID-19 vaccine or a placebo. The genes are TRBV9 and TRBJ1-1; D not certain. The sample consisted of peripheral blood, taken in a trial of Ad26.COV2.S vaccine versus placebo. CDR3 nucleotide sequence: TGTGCCAGCAGCGTAGCTAGGTTCCCCGGCAGGAGATCCAACACTGAAGCTTTCTTT. This gives the protein CASSVARFPGRRSNTEAFF.